These T cell receptor beta chains were read from a single sample in a study of control samples from healthy donors and cancer patients. Clones were sequenced by immunoSEQ multiplex PCR, and TCRdb holds only the in-frame ones, with some missing. The sample comprises about 160,000 clones, about 95% of which are singletons, and roughly 15% rests with the top ten. The source material was PBMCs. The source is a man in his 60s with colorectal cancer. The CDR3 runs from the conserved cysteine through the conserved F or W. D genes are given only for firm matches. For some rows the clone size is stated as once, few or many, or as a class when expanded; others skip it.

cdr3_length | j_call | d_call | v_call | clone_size | cdr3_aa | cdr3_nt
16 | TRBJ2-2 | TRBD2 | TRBV2 | . | CARSGYDGGNAGELFF | TGTGCCAGAAGTGGGTACGACGGGGGGAACGCCGGGGAGCTGTTTTTT
13 | TRBJ2-4 | . | TRBV27 | . | CASWGGAGNIQYF | TGTGCCAGCTGGGGGGGGGCGGGAAACATTCAGTACTTC
13 | TRBJ2-7 | . | TRBV7-2 | . | CASSSRQEYEQYF | TGTGCCAGCAGCTCCCGACAGGAGTACGAGCAGTACTTC
14 | TRBJ1-2 | TRBD1 | TRBV19 | . | CASSSQGAWYGYTF | TGTGCCAGTAGTTCACAGGGGGCATGGTATGGCTACACCTTC
12 | TRBJ1-1 | . | TRBV30 | . | CAWRGVGTEAFF | TGTGCCTGGAGGGGAGTTGGCACTGAAGCTTTCTTT
11 | TRBJ1-1 | . | TRBV12-5 | . | CASGKNTEAFF | TGTGCTAGTGGCAAGAACACTGAAGCTTTCTTT
14 | TRBJ1-5 | . | TRBV19 | . | CASSRGERNQPQHF | TGTGCCAGTAGTAGAGGCGAGAGGAATCAGCCCCAGCATTTT
14 | TRBJ1-4 | TRBD1 | TRBV30 | . | CAWSVGQGLGKLFF | TGTGCCTGGAGTGTAGGACAGGGGTTAGGCAAACTGTTTTTT
13 | TRBJ1-2 | . | TRBV6-2/TRBV6-3 | . | CASSYSPQGGYTF | TGTGCCAGCAGTTACTCACCCCAGGGCGGCTACACCTTC
21 | TRBJ2-6 | TRBD1 | TRBV4-2 | . | CASSHPPGGRALFSGANVLTF | TGTGCCAGCAGCCACCCCCCAGGGGGCAGGGCCCTTTTCTCTGGGGCCAACGTCCTGACTTTC
16 | TRBJ2-2 | . | TRBV19 | . | CASSIVGPRTTGELFF | TGTGCCAGTAGTATAGTGGGGCCCCGGACTACCGGGGAGCTGTTTTTT
15 | TRBJ1-1 | . | TRBV5-1 | once | CASSQTGELNTEAFF | TGCGCCAGCAGCCAGACGGGAGAGCTGAACACTGAAGCTTTCTTT
14 | TRBJ1-2 | . | TRBV24-1 | . | CATSDYDTRYGYTF | TGTGCCACCAGTGATTATGACACCCGCTATGGCTACACCTTC
16 | TRBJ2-2 | TRBD2 | TRBV28 | . | CASLTGGRGVTGELFF | TGTGCCAGCCTCACCGGGGGGAGGGGCGTCACCGGGGAGCTGTTTTTT
12 | TRBJ2-3 | . | TRBV29-1 | . | CSVRGGADTQYF | TGCAGCGTGAGGGGGGGCGCAGATACGCAGTATTTT
14 | TRBJ1-2 | . | TRBV30 | . | CAWSGTMESYGYTF | TGTGCCTGGAGTGGGACAATGGAATCCTATGGCTACACCTTC
15 | TRBJ2-7 | . | TRBV5-1 | few | CASSLVAGRPYEQYF | TGCGCCAGCAGCTTGGTGGCAGGGCGCCCCTACGAGCAGTACTTC
14 | TRBJ1-1 | . | TRBV25-1 | . | CASRESAGYTEAFF | TGTGCCAGCAGGGAGTCGGCAGGGTACACTGAAGCTTTCTTT
15 | TRBJ1-4 | . | TRBV19 | . | CASSSRDSTNEKLFF | TGTGCCAGTAGCTCCAGGGATTCAACTAATGAAAAACTGTTTTTT
16 | TRBJ2-3 | . | TRBV7-6 | . | CASSLRADVSTDTQYF | TGTGCCAGCAGCTTACGGGCGGATGTTAGCACAGATACGCAGTATTTT
15 | TRBJ1-5 | . | TRBV7-2 | . | CASSSEEQRNQPQHF | TGTGCCAGCAGCTCAGAGGAACAGAGAAATCAGCCCCAGCATTTT
23 | TRBJ1-6 | TRBD1 | TRBV27 | once | CASSSFSNWNSLLDRGSNSPLHF | TGTGCCAGCAGTAGTTTCTCTAACTGGAATTCCCTCCTAGACAGGGGTAGTAATTCACCCCTCCACTTT
13 | TRBJ2-5 | . | TRBV19 | . | CASAWGAGETQYF | TGTGCCAGTGCCTGGGGGGCGGGAGAGACCCAGTACTTC
12 | TRBJ2-1 | . | TRBV19 | . | CASSRTDSEQFF | TGTGCCAGTAGTCGAACAGATTCGGAGCAGTTCTTC
13 | TRBJ2-5 | TRBD2 | TRBV30 | . | CASTSGWGETQYF | TGTGCCAGTACTAGCGGATGGGGAGAGACCCAGTACTTC
13 | TRBJ1-1 | . | TRBV5-1 | . | CASSLRVNTEAFF | TGCGCCAGCAGCTTGAGGGTGAACACTGAAGCTTTCTTT
11 | TRBJ1-2 | . | TRBV6-5 | . | CASSYTEAYTF | TGTGCCAGCAGTTACACGGAAGCCTACACCTTC
16 | TRBJ1-3 | . | TRBV9 | . | CASSSRGASSGNTIYF | TGTGCCAGCAGTTCCCGAGGGGCTTCCTCTGGAAACACCATATATTTT
13 | TRBJ2-5 | . | TRBV25-1 | . | CASSAAASETQYF | TGTGCCAGCAGTGCGGCAGCCTCAGAGACCCAGTACTTC
11 | TRBJ2-2 | . | TRBV2 | . | CASSATGELFF | TGTGCCAGCAGTGCCACCGGGGAGCTGTTTTTT
16 | TRBJ2-3 | . | TRBV24-1 | . | CATSDRYSSLTDTQYF | TGTGCCACCAGTGATCGCTACTCTAGCCTCACAGATACGCAGTATTTT
14 | TRBJ1-2 | TRBD1 | TRBV5-1 | . | CASSQGQGVFGYTF | TGCGCCAGCAGCCAGGGACAGGGGGTCTTTGGCTACACCTTC
14 | TRBJ2-3 | . | TRBV10-2 | . | CASSGQLHTDTQYF | TGCGCCAGCAGTGGCCAGCTTCACACAGATACGCAGTATTTT
14 | TRBJ2-3 | TRBD1 | TRBV19 | . | CASRNDRGTDTQYF | TGTGCCAGTAGAAACGACAGGGGCACAGATACGCAGTATTTT
14 | TRBJ1-2 | . | TRBV4-3 | . | CASSQGYSNYGYTF | TGCGCCAGCAGCCAAGGATATTCTAACTATGGCTACACCTTC
16 | TRBJ2-3 | TRBD2 | TRBV5-6 | . | CASSRTSGGFTDTQYF | TGTGCCAGCAGCCGCACTAGCGGGGGATTCACAGATACGCAGTATTTT
14 | TRBJ1-1 | . | TRBV6-4 | once | CASSDSRGASEAFF | TGTGCCAGCAGTGACTCGAGGGGGGCATCTGAAGCTTTCTTT
12 | TRBJ1-1 | . | TRBV7-2 | . | CASSFIGAEAFF | TGTGCCAGCAGCTTCATAGGCGCTGAAGCTTTCTTT
14 | TRBJ2-2 | . | TRBV11-3 | . | CASSLTRKTGELFF | TGTGCCAGCAGCTTGACTAGAAAGACCGGGGAGCTGTTTTTT
18 | TRBJ2-7 | TRBD2 | TRBV27 | . | CASSFRAGGAGSSYEQYF | TGTGCCAGCAGTTTCCGAGCCGGGGGGGCGGGATCTAGCTACGAGCAGTACTTC
14 | TRBJ1-1 | TRBD1 | TRBV3-1/TRBV3-2 | . | CASRYRGSNTEAFF | TGTGCCAGCAGATACAGGGGCTCGAACACTGAAGCTTTCTTT
14 | TRBJ2-3 | . | TRBV9 | . | CASTEGMPGDTQYF | TGTGCCAGCACCGAAGGAATGCCGGGAGATACGCAGTATTTT
15 | TRBJ1-1 | . | TRBV4-2 | . | CASSLKGQGRTEAFF | TGTGCCAGCAGCCTAAAGGGGCAGGGAAGGACTGAAGCTTTCTTT
15 | TRBJ1-3 | . | TRBV6-5 | . | CASSSTGPSGNTIYF | TGTGCCAGCAGCTCGACGGGGCCTTCGGGAAACACCATATATTTT
17 | TRBJ2-1 | TRBD2 | TRBV11-3 | . | CASSLGYGTTTYNEQFF | TGTGCCAGCAGCTTAGGGTACGGGACTACCACTTACAATGAGCAGTTCTTC
17 | TRBJ2-2 | . | TRBV11-3 | . | CASSLGGGGAATGELFF | TGTGCCAGCAGCCTAGGAGGGGGGGGAGCGGCCACCGGGGAGCTGTTTTTT
14 | TRBJ1-2 | TRBD1 | TRBV7-9 | . | CASGQGAGIYGYTF | TGTGCCAGCGGACAGGGGGCTGGGATCTATGGCTACACCTTC
16 | TRBJ1-4 | . | TRBV5-5 | . | CASSRGRGSPNEKLFF | TGTGCCAGCAGCCGAGGTCGGGGGTCCCCTAATGAAAAACTGTTTTTT
15 | TRBJ2-1 | TRBD2 | TRBV6-4 | . | CASREEPGGYNEQFF | TGTGCCAGCAGGGAAGAACCCGGGGGGTACAATGAGCAGTTCTTC
14 | TRBJ1-6 | . | TRBV19 | . | CASSTTGYGSPLHF | TGTGCCAGTAGTACAACAGGGTACGGTTCACCCCTCCACTTT
13 | TRBJ2-5 | . | TRBV9 | . | CASSPPGSETQYF | TGTGCCAGCAGCCCGCCGGGATCGGAGACCCAGTACTTC
15 | TRBJ2-7 | TRBD1 | TRBV11-2 | . | CASSLVQGAAYEQYF | TGTGCCAGCAGCTTAGTGCAGGGGGCTGCCTACGAGCAGTACTTC
15 | TRBJ1-2 | . | TRBV21-1 | . | CASSKGTHFNYGYTF | TGTGCCAGCAGCAAAGGCACGCATTTTAACTATGGCTACACCTTC
16 | TRBJ1-2 | TRBD1 | TRBV7-9 | once | CASSARTGKIDYGYTF | TGTGCCAGCAGCGCCCGGACAGGGAAAATTGACTATGGCTACACCTTC
13 | TRBJ1-1 | . | TRBV6-5 | . | CASRKQTNTEAFF | TGTGCCAGCAGGAAGCAGACGAACACTGAAGCTTTCTTT
14 | TRBJ2-1 | . | TRBV6-6 | . | CASSYELGHGEQFF | TGTGCCAGCAGTTACGAATTGGGTCACGGTGAGCAGTTCTTC
17 | TRBJ2-7 | TRBD2 | TRBV7-8 | once | CASSLDTSGAGIDEQYF | TGTGCCAGCAGCTTAGATACTAGCGGGGCCGGCATCGACGAGCAGTACTTC
14 | TRBJ2-7 | . | TRBV6-5 | . | CASTPRGLAYEQYF | TGTGCCAGCACCCCCCGGGGGCTCGCCTACGAGCAGTACTTC
15 | TRBJ2-7 | . | TRBV11-2 | . | CASSFSWDTTYEQYF | TGTGCCAGCAGCTTTTCCTGGGACACCACCTACGAGCAGTACTTC
15 | TRBJ1-2 | . | TRBV6-1 | . | CASSEGSEQFYGYTF | TGTGCCAGCAGTGAAGGGTCAGAACAATTCTATGGCTACACCTTC